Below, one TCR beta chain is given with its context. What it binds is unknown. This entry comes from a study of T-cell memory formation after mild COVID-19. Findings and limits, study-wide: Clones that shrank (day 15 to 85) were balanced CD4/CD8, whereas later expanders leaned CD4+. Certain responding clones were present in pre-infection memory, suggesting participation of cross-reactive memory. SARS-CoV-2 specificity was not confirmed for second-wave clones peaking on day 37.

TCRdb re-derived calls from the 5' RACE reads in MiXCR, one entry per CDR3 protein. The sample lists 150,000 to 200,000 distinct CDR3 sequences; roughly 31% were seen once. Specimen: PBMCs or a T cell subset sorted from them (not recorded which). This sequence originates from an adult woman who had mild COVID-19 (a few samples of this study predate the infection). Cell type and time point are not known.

CDR3 coding DNA: TGTGCCAGCAGCTTAGCGGTTGTACTAGCGGGAGATGAGCAGTTCTTC. Protein: CASSLAVVLAGDEQFF. V and J are TRBV7-9 and TRBJ2-1; 11 bases align to TRBD2. After removal of 0 bases from V and 8 bases from J, the junction contained 6 bases not matched to a gene. Looked up from germline, CDR1 is SEHNR and CDR2 is FQNEAQ (reference sequence). The CDR3 has 16 residues. Combining the CDR3 with reference TRBV7-9 and TRBJ2-1 gives the whole variable domain DTGVSQNPRHKITKRGQNVTFRCDPISEHNRLYWYRQTLGQGPEFLTYFQNEAQLEKSRLLSDRFSAERPKGSFSTLEIQRTEQGDSAMYLCASSLAVVLAGDEQFFGPGTRLTVL.